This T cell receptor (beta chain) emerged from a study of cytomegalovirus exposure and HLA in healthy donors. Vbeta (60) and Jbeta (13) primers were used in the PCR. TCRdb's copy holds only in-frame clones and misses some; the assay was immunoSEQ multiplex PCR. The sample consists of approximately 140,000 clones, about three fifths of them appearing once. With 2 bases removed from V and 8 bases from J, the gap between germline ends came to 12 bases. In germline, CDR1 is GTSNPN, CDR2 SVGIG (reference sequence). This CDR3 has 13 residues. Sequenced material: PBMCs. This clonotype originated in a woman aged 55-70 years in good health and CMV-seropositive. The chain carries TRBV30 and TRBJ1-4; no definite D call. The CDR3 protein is CAWSWREGEKLFF. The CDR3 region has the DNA TGTGCCTGGAGTTGGAGGGAGGGAGAAAAACTGTTTTTT.